This T cell receptor (beta chain) comes out of a study of T cell responses to AZD1222 COVID-19 vaccine. The V and J ends lost 10 bases and 7 bases, in that order; junction bases with no gene match: 14. Germline V gene data show CDR1 as MDHEN and CDR2 as SYDVKM. CDR3 length equals 14 residues. Repertoires were generated with immunoSEQ multiplex PCR, while TCRdb's copy carries only in-frame clones and drops some. The table records 70,000 to 75,000 clones, over 60% of them present only once. This sequence joins TRBV28 and TRBJ1-1, with 8 bases matching TRBD1. The input for sequencing was peripheral blood, taken 28 days after the second AZD1222 dose. The source is an adult who received the AZD1222 COVID-19 vaccine. The CDR3 DNA follows: TGTGCCACCGGACAGCGGACAGGGAAAATTGAAGCTTTCTTT. Translated, it gives CATGQRTGKIEAFF.